The T cell receptor (beta chain) described here comes from a study of T-cell memory formation after mild COVID-19. For the study at large: Each donor largely had its own TCR clusters. Whole-study results and caveats: The authors did not confirm SARS-CoV-2 specificity of second-wave clones peaking day 37. There was a balanced CD4/CD8 profile in clones contracting day 15 to 85, and later expanders leaned CD4+. CD4+ clones that contracted lay mainly in CM and EM; CD8+ ones lay in EMRA.

This clonotype has just a few counts. Its cognate antigen is unknown. V lost 3 bases and J lost 2, with 10 bases in between. The CDR3 length is 14 residues. Germline loops: CDR1 LNHNV, CDR2 YYDKDF (reference sequence). TCRdb re-analysed the 5' RACE reads in MiXCR, keeping a single row per CDR3 protein. The sample records under 700,000 distinct CDR3 sequences, roughly 20% being singletons. Sequencing was carried out using PBMCs or a T cell subset sorted from them (not recorded which). This sequence joins TRBV15 and TRBJ2-5; the D gene is possibly TRBD1 (5 bases). The sequence derives from an adult woman who had mild COVID-19 (a few samples of this study predate the infection). Cell type and time point are not known. CDR3 sequence (DNA): TGTGCCACCAGCAGCCACAAGGGGCAAGAGACCCAGTACTTC. Translation gives CATSSHKGQETQYF.